The 30 T cell receptor beta chains given below trace back to one sample, sequenced in a study of T cells in Graves' hyperthyroidism and ophthalmopathy. The TCR beta CDR3 regions underwent amplification using RNA transcripts as the source. In the first-round RT-PCR of the TCR CDR3, the HTBI primer set was used. TCRdb re-derived calls from the multiplex PCR reads in MiXCR, one entry per CDR3 protein. The top ten clones hold 10% to 12% of a sample with about half a million distinct CDR3 sequences, roughly a quarter of them seen once. Sequencing input: blood. The receptor set was obtained from a woman aged 30 to 39 with Graves' ophthalmopathy.

This clonotype was counted at least ten times. The chain carries TRBV4-1 and TRBJ1-1, with 7 bases matching TRBD1. The CDR3 is 16 amino acids. The J segment lost 4 bases and the V segment lost 0 bases, leaving 8 bases of the junction unmatched. Germline loops: CDR1 MGHRA, CDR2 YSYEKL. Here the CDR3 DNA reads TGCGCCAGCAGCCAAGAAACAGGGGAATTGGGCACTGAAGCTTTCTTT. It codes for CASSQETGELGTEAFF.

This clonotype showed up many times. The rearrangement uses TRBV6-1 and TRBJ1-2; D remains ambiguous. CDR1 and CDR2 (germline): MNHNS, SASEGT. The V end lost 2 bases, the J end lost 7 bases, and 14 bases lay between the germline ends. The CDR3 loop spans 14 amino acids. CDR3 DNA: TGTGCCAGCAGTGAAAAAGAGGCAGCCACTGGCTACACCTTC. Translating it yields CASSEKEAATGYTF.

In this sample, this clonotype turned up many times. The genes are TRBV6-2 or TRBV6-3 and TRBJ1-1; no clear D gene. CDR1 and CDR2 from the germline V gene are MNHEY and SVGEGT. V was shortened by 0 bases and J by 8 bases, with 16 bases between the two germline ends. The CDR3 spans 15 residues. CDR3 sequence: CASSYSKLADREAFF. Written as DNA, the CDR3 is TGTGCCAGCAGTTACTCGAAGTTGGCAGATCGAGAAGCTTTCTTT.

In this sample, this clonotype turned up many times. The V call is TRBV20-1, the J call TRBJ1-5; 7 positions match TRBD1. The CDR3 runs 16 residues. CDR1 is DFQATT and CDR2 is SNEGSKA in the germline V gene (reference sequence). J was trimmed by 4 bases and V by 0 bases; bases with no gene match: 9. In nucleotides, the CDR3 is TGCAGTGCTAGAGACTCAAGGACAGGCGGGAATCAGCCCCAGCATTTT. As protein: CSARDSRTGGNQPQHF.

This clonotype was observed at least ten times. This sequence joins TRBV6-1 and TRBJ2-6; D unclear. The CDR3 consists of 14 residues. V shed 6 bases and J shed 0 bases, with 6 bases lying between them. CDR1 is MNHNS, CDR2 SASEGT, per germline. The CDR3 sequence: CASSIFSGANVLTF. CDR3 in DNA: TGTGCCAGCAGCATATTCTCTGGGGCCAACGTCCTGACTTTC.

This clonotype was seen repeatedly, ten times or more. The CDR3 is CASNVQTGAHTF. In DNA form, the CDR3 reads TGTGCCAGCAATGTCCAGACAGGGGCCCACACCTTC. The genes are TRBV2 and TRBJ1-2; 8 nucleotides line up with TRBD1. CDR3 length equals 12 residues. V was clipped by 7 bases and J by 12 bases; unmatched bases: 10. CDR1 is SNHLY and CDR2 is FYNNEI in the germline V gene.

The chain employs TRBV12-5 and TRBJ2-5; D is possibly TRBD2 (7 bases). V was pared by 5 bases and J by 1 base, with 11 bases between. Germline CDR1 LGHNT, CDR2 FRNRAP. CDR3 length equals 14 residues. Here the CDR3 DNA reads TGTGCTAGTGGTCGCGGGGGCCTCCAAGAGACCCAGTACTTC. Its protein is CASGRGGLQETQYF.

The chain employs TRBV11-1 and TRBJ1-2, with a weak D call TRBD1 (6 bases). Germline CDR1 is SGHAT and CDR2 is FQDESV (reference sequence). Trimming removed 6 bases from V and 2 bases from J, with 19 bases in between. This CDR3 region has 16 residues. CDR3: CASSQAAEGGNYGYTF. CDR3 DNA: TGTGCCAGCAGTCAAGCCGCCGAGGGGGGCAACTATGGCTACACCTTC.

This clonotype was observed a handful of times. This sequence joins TRBV11-1 and TRBJ2-5; either TRBD1 or TRBD2 may fit D (5 bases each). V lost 5 bases and J lost 1, with 11 bases in between. The CDR3 runs 14 residues. Germline CDR1 reads SGHAT; CDR2 reads FQDESV (reference sequence). CDR3 protein: CASSKPGPQETQYF. CDR3 DNA sequence: TGTGCCAGCAGCAAACCGGGACCCCAAGAGACCCAGTACTTC.

J is TRBJ1-1 and V is TRBV6-1; D uncertain. Trimming pared 5 bases from V and 3 bases from J, leaving 10 bases between. This CDR3 contains 13 residues. CDR1 and CDR2 (germline): MNHNS, SASEGT. The CDR3 loop is CASSKVRDTEAFF. CDR3 in DNA: TGTGCCAGCAGTAAAGTTAGAGACACTGAAGCTTTCTTT.

This clonotype has a count of ten or more. The chain combines TRBV6-5 with TRBJ2-7; D remains ambiguous. The V end was cut by 0 bases, the J end by 6 bases, with 18 bases between. The germline CDR1 and CDR2 sequences are MNHEY and SVGAGI. This CDR3 contains 16 residues. The DNA for the CDR3 is TGTGCCAGCAGTTACTCGACGACCGGACCGGCCAGCGAGCAGTACTTC. Residues: CASSYSTTGPASEQYF.

The chain carries TRBV6-1 and TRBJ2-2; 7 bases are shared with TRBD2. With V trimmed by 4 bases and J by 5 bases, 7 bases remained unmatched. CDR3 length equals 15 residues. The germline V gene encodes CDR1 MNHNS and CDR2 SASEGT. CDR3 bases: TGTGCCAGCAGTGCCGACCCCGGGGGGACCGGGGAGCTGTTTTTT. Protein product: CASSADPGGTGELFF.

This clonotype was recorded only once. The rearrangement joins TRBV7-2 to TRBJ1-5, with D tentatively TRBD1 (6 bases). Germline loops: CDR1 SGHTA, CDR2 FQGNSA. The CDR3 spans 15 residues. The ends were cut back, 5 bases at V and 4 bases at J, with 15 bases in the middle. The DNA of the CDR3 is TGTGCCAGCAGCGTAACGGGGGGCTGGAATCAGCCCCAGCATTTT. This sequence encodes CASSVTGGWNQPQHF.

The chain uses TRBV5-6 and TRBJ1-2; TRBD1 matches 9 bases. V lost 6 bases to trimming and J lost 4 bases; unmatched junction nucleotides: 4. CDR3 length: 13 residues. Per germline, CDR1 SGHDT and CDR2 YYEEEE. The DNA of the CDR3 is TGTGCCAGCATCTCGACAGGGGGCTATGGCTACACCTTC. The encoded protein is CASISTGGYGYTF.

This clonotype was seen many times. The chain employs TRBV27 and TRBJ1-1; possible D gene TRBD1, 5 bases. V was clipped by 8 bases and J by 7 bases, with 14 bases between them. CDR1 and CDR2 from the germline V gene are MNHEY and SMNVEV (reference sequence). The CDR3 is made up of 12 amino acids. The CDR3, as DNA: TGTGCCAGCGGCCCGGCCAGGGTTGAAGCTTTCTTT. Translating gives CASGPARVEAFF.

This clonotype was counted many times. V and J are TRBV6-5 and TRBJ2-5, with D perhaps assigned TRBD1 or TRBD2 (5 bases each). The length of the CDR3 is 13 residues. V lost 4 bases and J 7 bases, leaving 13 bases between the germline ends. Looked up from germline, CDR1 is MNHEY and CDR2 is SVGAGI. CDR3 nucleotide sequence: TGTGCCAGCAGTTGGGAGCGCACAGGGACCCAGTACTTC. Its translation is CASSWERTGTQYF.

The sample holds many counts of this clonotype. This sequence may be a read error, since a much larger clone differs from it by one base. J is TRBJ1-5 and V is TRBV12-3 or TRBV12-4, with D tentatively TRBD1 (6 bases). The CDR3 is 15 residues long. CDR3 coding DNA: TGTGCCAACAGTTTAGGACAGATCCTAGGTCAGCCCCAGCATTTT. It specifies CANSLGQILGQPQHF.

This clonotype has a count of ten or more. The V gene is TRBV20-1, the J gene TRBJ2-7; the D gene is possibly TRBD1 (5 bases). The CDR3 covers 11 residues. V dropped 7 bases and J dropped 4 bases, with 11 bases sitting between them. Per the germline V gene, CDR1 is DFQATT and CDR2 is SNEGSKA (reference sequence). In DNA, the CDR3 is TGCAGTGGCAAGACAGAATACGAGCAGTACTTC. Translation gives CSGKTEYEQYF.

This clonotype has at least ten counts. The rearrangement joins TRBV15 to TRBJ1-1; D is undetermined. The V gene lost 3 bases and the J gene lost 4 bases, with 6 bases spanning the gap. The germline V gene encodes CDR1 LNHNV and CDR2 YYDKDF (reference sequence). This CDR3 comprises 12 residues. For the CDR3, the DNA is TGTGCCACCAGCAGGACGGGCACTGAAGCTTTCTTT. It yields the protein CATSRTGTEAFF.

The chain joins TRBV28 to TRBJ2-4; D might be TRBD2 (6 bases). This CDR3 region has 15 residues. V was pared by 1 base and J by 12 bases, with 19 bases between. Per the germline V gene, CDR1 is MDHEN and CDR2 is SYDVKM. CDR3 DNA sequence: TGTGCCAGCAGTTTATCTTCGGATAGGCGGGACGATCAGTACTTC. Protein sequence: CASSLSSDRRDDQYF.

The V and J genes are TRBV28 and TRBJ1-1, with 9 bases that match TRBD1. The CDR3 length is 13 residues. Germline CDR1 reads MDHEN; CDR2 reads SYDVKM. J was trimmed by 11 bases and V by 6 bases; bases with no gene match: 10. CDR3 sequence (DNA): TGTGCCAGCAGCCAGGGACAGGGAGGACGGGCTTTCTTT. Translating gives CASSQGQGGRAFF.

This clonotype occurred once. The gene calls are TRBV20-1 and TRBJ1-5, with 11 bases that match TRBD1. Germline CDR1 DFQATT, CDR2 SNEGSKA (reference sequence). V shed 0 bases and J 6 bases; nucleotides not matched to a gene: 1. The CDR3 runs to 14 residues. The CDR3 reads CSARDGTGGQPQHF. In DNA form, the CDR3 reads TGCAGTGCTAGAGATGGGACAGGGGGTCAGCCCCAGCATTTT.

In this sample, this clonotype turned up many times. The V call is TRBV29-1, the J call TRBJ2-2; D not certain. The CDR3 consists of 12 residues. Trimming took 8 bases from V and 0 from J, leaving 7 bases between them. Germline assignment: CDR1 SQVTM and CDR2 ANQGSEA. CDR3 nucleotide sequence: TGCAGCAGCAGGACGAACACCGGGGAGCTGTTTTTT. This encodes CSSRTNTGELFF.

This clonotype was observed many times. This chain links TRBV6-1 with TRBJ1-2, with D uncertain. Between the trimmed V and J ends, which lost 4 bases and 4 bases, there was a span of 16 bases. From germline, CDR1 is MNHNS and CDR2 SASEGT. This CDR3 region has 15 residues. Here the CDR3 reads CASSVLITDLYGYTF. For the CDR3, the DNA is TGTGCCAGCAGTGTTTTGATCACGGACCTCTATGGCTACACCTTC.

There are many counts of this clonotype. This rearrangement joins TRBV18 to TRBJ1-1, with D perhaps TRBD1 (5 bases). CDR1 and CDR2 (germline): KGHSH, LQKENI. The CDR3 is made up of 13 amino acids. Trimming cost V 8 bases and J 1 base, with 11 bases left between them. CDR3 amino acids: CASKTGENTEAFF. As DNA, the CDR3 is TGTGCCAGCAAAACAGGAGAGAACACTGAAGCTTTCTTT.

The rearrangement uses TRBV12-3 or TRBV12-4 and TRBJ1-1, with D possibly being TRBD1 (6 bases). The CDR3 totals 12 residues. Trimming took 3 bases from V and 11 from J, leaving 13 bases between them. CDR3: CASSFDRRWAFF. In DNA, the CDR3 is TGTGCCAGCAGTTTCGACAGGCGATGGGCTTTCTTT.

This clonotype was seen a few times. The rearrangement joins TRBV6-1 to TRBJ2-2; possible D gene TRBD1, 5 bases. The CDR3 contains 14 residues. Trimming shortened V by 7 bases and J by 1 base, and 10 bases separated the two germline ends. CDR1 and CDR2 from the germline V gene are MNHNS and SASEGT. CDR3 coding DNA: TGTGCCAGCACCGTCGACAGGAACACCGGGGAGCTGTTTTTT. This codes for CASTVDRNTGELFF.

This clonotype was recorded at least ten times. This chain uses TRBV30 with TRBJ1-5; D is unclear. The CDR3 extends over 14 amino acids. Trimming took 4 bases from V and 0 from J, leaving 10 bases between them. The germline V gene has CDR1 GTSNPN and CDR2 SVGIG (reference sequence). The CDR3 DNA sequence: TGTGCCTGGACCGGTGGAGATAGCAATCAGCCCCAGCATTTT. This encodes CAWTGGDSNQPQHF.

This chain uses TRBV6-2 or TRBV6-3 with TRBJ1-1, with D possibly matching TRBD1 (6 bases). Germline lookup yields CDR1 MNHEY and CDR2 SVGEGT. The CDR3 totals 13 residues. Trimming stripped 6 bases from V and 10 bases from J, with 18 bases between. DNA of the CDR3: TGTGCCAGCAGCACACAGGGAATGAGAAGAGCTTTCTTT. This codes for CASSTQGMRRAFF.

This clonotype has more than one count but fewer than ten. V is TRBV4-1 and J is TRBJ2-3, with D perhaps TRBD1 (6 bases). V was pared by 1 base and J by 4 bases, with 18 bases between. The V gene's germline CDR1 is MGHRA and CDR2 YSYEKL. The CDR3 runs 17 residues. The DNA for the CDR3 is TGCGCCAGCAGCCAAGCCGTTACAGGGAAGTCGTCAGATACGCAGTATTTT. This translates into CASSQAVTGKSSDTQYF.